The 8 T cell receptor beta chains presented below share a single source sample, sequenced in a study of T cell responses to AZD1222 COVID-19 vaccine. Sequencing was performed with immunoSEQ multiplex PCR; in TCRdb, only in-frame clones are kept and a portion is missing. The sample holds 130,000 or so clones; 94% are singletons and the top ten take roughly 6.6%. Here the sequenced sample was peripheral blood, taken on day 0 of AZD1222 vaccination. These receptor sequences come from an adult in good health.

V and J are TRBV21-1 and TRBJ1-2; the table's D call TRBD1 went unverified against the DNA. TRBV21-1 is deemed a pseudogene. The CDR3 contains 16 residues. DNA for the CDR3: TGTGCCAGCATCTCTAACCGGGACACGGGATTCTTTGGCTACACCTTC. Amino acid sequence: CASISNRDTGFFGYTF.

The V gene is TRBV2, the J gene TRBJ2-3, with 10 nucleotides matching TRBD2. The CDR3 is 17 amino acids. Germline CDR1 reads SNHLY; CDR2 reads FYNNEI. V lost 2 bases and J lost 2; bases outside the gene matches: 7. The CDR3 DNA is TGTGCCAGCAGTGAACGGCTAGCGGGGGTTCTCACAGATACGCAGTATTTT. Translating it yields CASSERLAGVLTDTQYF. The whole variable domain, remainder taken from reference TRBV2 and TRBJ2-3, is EPEVTQTPSHQVTQMGQEVILRCVPISNHLYFYWYRQILGQKVEFLVSFYNNEISEKSEIFDDQFSVERPDGSNFTLKIRSTKLEDSAMYFCASSERLAGVLTDTQYFGPGTRLTVL.

The genes are TRBV7-7 and TRBJ2-5; 8 nucleotides align to TRBD2. Looked up from germline, CDR1 is SSHAT and CDR2 is FNYEAQ (reference sequence). Losses at the gene ends were 6 bases for V and 2 bases for J; bases not matched to a gene: 8. This CDR3 spans 15 amino acids. In DNA form, the CDR3 reads TGTGCCAGCAGACTAGGGACGGGAGGGCAAGAGACCCAGTACTTC. This sequence encodes CASRLGTGGQETQYF.

The genes are TRBV5-1 and TRBJ1-2, with 7 nucleotides matching TRBD1. The CDR3 sequence is 14 residues long. Germline V gene lookup returns CDR1 SGHRS and CDR2 YFSETQ. Trimming removed 0 bases from V and 2 bases from J; junction bases left unmatched: 1. This CDR3 is CASSLEQGNYGYTF. Here the CDR3 DNA reads TGCGCCAGCAGCTTGGAACAGGGGAACTATGGCTACACCTTC.

V is TRBV27 and J is TRBJ2-3; the D is unclear. Per the germline V gene, CDR1 is MNHEY and CDR2 is SMNVEV (reference sequence). This CDR3 contains 13 residues. With 8 bases removed from V and 4 bases from J, the gap between germline ends came to 13 bases. The CDR3 coding sequence is TGTGCCAGCCGAGGCGGAATGGCAGATACGCAGTATTTT. Its translation: CASRGGMADTQYF.

J is TRBJ2-7 and V is TRBV28; D gene ambiguous. The CDR3 runs to 14 residues. Per germline, CDR1 MDHEN and CDR2 SYDVKM. Trimming removed 3 bases from V and 3 bases from J, with 12 bases in between. CDR3 loop: CASSLNTPFYEQYF. In DNA, the CDR3 is TGTGCCAGCAGTTTGAACACTCCCTTCTACGAGCAGTACTTC.

This clone was picked up one time. V is TRBV29-1 and J is TRBJ1-2; D remains ambiguous. The V gene lost 0 bases and the J gene lost 2 bases, with 7 bases spanning the gap. The CDR3 length is 13 residues. CDR1 is SQVTM and CDR2 is ANQGSEA in the germline V gene. The CDR3, as DNA: TGCAGCGTTGAAGATCAACGAAACTATGGCTACACCTTC. Its protein is CSVEDQRNYGYTF.

This clone was seen only once. The J gene is TRBJ2-5, the V gene TRBV7-3; no firm D call. This CDR3 has 13 amino acids. Trimming took off 4 bases at V and 7 bases at J, with 13 bases between the two ends. CDR1 SGHTA and CDR2 FQGTGA come from the germline V gene. CDR3 residues: CASSSSIVGTQYF. The CDR3 DNA is TGTGCCAGCAGCTCTTCAATAGTTGGGACCCAGTACTTC.